This T cell receptor (beta chain) is from a study of blood T cell repertoires in COVID-19. CDR3 length equals 14 residues. Looked up from germline, CDR1 is SGHRS and CDR2 is YFSETQ. Germline trimming cut 4 bases from V and 7 bases from J; bases unmatched to any gene: 3. Assay used: immunoSEQ multiplex PCR; TCRdb lists only in-frame clones, some missing. The sample consists of about 26,000 clones, 87% of them appearing once. The V and J genes are TRBV5-1 and TRBJ1-6; TRBD1 matches at 9 bases. The sequencing sample was made of peripheral blood. This receptor was obtained from a human donor in a cohort sampled during active COVID-19. The donor label of this sample is uncertain. The CDR3 nucleotides read TGCGCCAGCAGCCCCGGGACAGGGAATTCACCCCTCCACTTT. This codes for CASSPGTGNSPLHF. The variable domain in full, with the rest retrieved from reference TRBV5-1 and TRBJ1-6, is KAGVTQTPRYLIKTRGQQVTLSCSPISGHRSVSWYQQTPGQGLQFLFEYFSETQRNKGNFPGRFSGRQFSNSRSEMNVSTLELGDSALYLCASSPGTGNSPLHFGNGTRLTVT.